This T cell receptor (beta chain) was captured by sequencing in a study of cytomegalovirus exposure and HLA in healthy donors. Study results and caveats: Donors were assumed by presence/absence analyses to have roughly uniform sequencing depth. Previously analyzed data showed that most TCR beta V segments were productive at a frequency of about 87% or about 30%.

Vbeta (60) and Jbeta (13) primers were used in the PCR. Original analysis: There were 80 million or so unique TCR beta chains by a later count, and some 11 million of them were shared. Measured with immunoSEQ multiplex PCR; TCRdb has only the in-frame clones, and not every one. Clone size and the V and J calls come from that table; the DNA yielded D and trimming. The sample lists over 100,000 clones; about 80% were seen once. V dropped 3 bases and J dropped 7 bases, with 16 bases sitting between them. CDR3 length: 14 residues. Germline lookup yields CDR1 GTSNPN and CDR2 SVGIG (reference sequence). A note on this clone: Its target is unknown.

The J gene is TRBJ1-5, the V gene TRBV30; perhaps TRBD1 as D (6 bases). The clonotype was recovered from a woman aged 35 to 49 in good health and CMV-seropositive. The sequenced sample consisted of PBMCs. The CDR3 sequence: CAWSGGAGEQPQHF. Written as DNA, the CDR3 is TGTGCCTGGAGCGGTGGGGCAGGGGAACAGCCCCAGCATTTT.